This TCR beta chain was documented in a study of Graves' ophthalmopathy and Graves' hyperthyroidism. RNA transcripts provided the template for amplifying TCR beta CDR3 regions. HTBI primers served in a first-round RT-PCR, which a second-round multiplex PCR followed. TCRdb reprocessed the multiplex PCR reads with MiXCR, giving one entry per CDR3 protein. The sample has about 220,000 distinct CDR3 sequences; approximately 21% are singletons. This clonotype has at least ten counts. The germline V and J ends were trimmed by 5 bases and 4 bases, with 11 bases remaining between them. Germline V gives CDR1 MNHEY, CDR2 SVGAGI. This CDR3 is 13 amino acids long.

This TCR was recovered from a woman aged 50 to 60 with Graves' ophthalmopathy. Material: peripheral blood. The V gene is TRBV6-5, the J gene TRBJ1-1, with D perhaps matching TRBD1 (5 bases). The CDR3 region is CASSNLGGTEAFF. The CDR3 coding sequence is TGTGCCAGCAGTAATCTCGGGGGCACTGAAGCTTTCTTT.